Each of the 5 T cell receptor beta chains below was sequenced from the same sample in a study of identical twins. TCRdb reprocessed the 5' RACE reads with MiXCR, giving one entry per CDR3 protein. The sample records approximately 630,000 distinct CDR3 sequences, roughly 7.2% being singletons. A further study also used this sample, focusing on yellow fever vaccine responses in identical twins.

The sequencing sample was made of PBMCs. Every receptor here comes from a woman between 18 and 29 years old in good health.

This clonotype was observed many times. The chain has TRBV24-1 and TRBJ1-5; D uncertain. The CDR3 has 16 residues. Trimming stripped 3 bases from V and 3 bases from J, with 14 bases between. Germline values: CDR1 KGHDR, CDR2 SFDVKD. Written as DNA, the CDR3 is TGTGCCACCAGTGATGGGTCAGGCCGTTCCAATCAGCCCCAGCATTTT. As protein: CATSDGSGRSNQPQHF.

Here the CDR3 reads CASSQAAGGTDTQYF. The CDR3 DNA reads as TGTGCCAGCAGCCAGGCTGCGGGAGGCACAGATACGCAGTATTTT. This chain joins TRBV11-2 and TRBJ2-3, with 7 bases that match TRBD2. Germline V gene data show CDR1 as SGHAT and CDR2 as FQNNGV. Germline trimming cut 5 bases from V and 1 base from J; bases unmatched to any gene: 6. CDR3 length: 15 residues.

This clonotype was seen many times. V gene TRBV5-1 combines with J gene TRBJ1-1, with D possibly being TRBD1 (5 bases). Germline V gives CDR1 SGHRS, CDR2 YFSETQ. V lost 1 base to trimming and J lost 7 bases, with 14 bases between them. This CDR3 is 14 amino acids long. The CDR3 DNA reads TGCGCCAGCAGCTTGAGATCCAGGGAACTTGAAGCTTTCTTT. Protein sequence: CASSLRSRELEAFF.

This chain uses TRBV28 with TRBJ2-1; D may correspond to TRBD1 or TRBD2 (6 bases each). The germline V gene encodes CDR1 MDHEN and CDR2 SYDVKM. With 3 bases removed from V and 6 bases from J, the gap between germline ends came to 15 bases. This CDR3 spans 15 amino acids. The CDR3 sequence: CASSFGGLLINEQFF. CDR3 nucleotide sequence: TGTGCCAGCAGTTTTGGGGGGCTGCTAATCAATGAGCAGTTCTTC. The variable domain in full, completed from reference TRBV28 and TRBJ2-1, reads DVKVTQSSRYLVKRTGEKVFLECVQDMDHENMFWYRQDPGLGLRLIYFSYDVKMKEKGDIPEGYSVSREKKERFSLILESASTNQTSMYLCASSFGGLLINEQFFGPGTRLTVL.

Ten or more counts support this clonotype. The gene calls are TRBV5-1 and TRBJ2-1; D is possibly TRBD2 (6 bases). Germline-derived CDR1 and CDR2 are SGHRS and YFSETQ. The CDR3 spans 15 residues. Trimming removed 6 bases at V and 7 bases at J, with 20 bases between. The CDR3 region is CASIDGVGGLNEQFF. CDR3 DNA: TGCGCCAGCATCGACGGTGTGGGGGGTCTGAATGAGCAGTTCTTC.